One sample yielded the 25 T cell receptor beta chains listed below, sequenced in a study of blood T cell repertoires in COVID-19. TCRdb keeps only in-frame clones here, not all; method: immunoSEQ multiplex PCR. The sample includes under 130,000 clones, approximately 70% of them seen just once. The sample comprised peripheral blood. These receptors originate from a man older than 75 with acute or convalescent COVID-19.

This rearrangement joins TRBV19 to TRBJ2-5; the D gene is possibly TRBD1 (6 bases). This CDR3 comprises 14 residues. CDR1 and CDR2 from the germline V gene are LNHDA and SQIVND (reference sequence). Trimming removed 4 bases at V and 7 bases at J, with 16 bases between. DNA of the CDR3: TGTGCCAGTAGTACTCGGGCAGGGGTTGGGACCCAGTACTTC. Translation gives CASSTRAGVGTQYF.

This clone was observed a handful of times. The chain is built from TRBV4-2 and TRBJ2-2; 8 positions agree with TRBD2. J was trimmed by 2 bases and V by 1 base; bases with no gene match: 6. Germline V gives CDR1 LGHNA, CDR2 YNFKEQ. The CDR3 has 17 residues. CDR3 sequence reads: CASSQGVSGTNTGELFF. In DNA form, the CDR3 reads TGTGCCAGCAGCCAAGGGGTTAGCGGGACAAACACCGGGGAGCTGTTTTTT.

This clone was found once. CDR3 sequence reads: CASIPRGTNTIYF. Written as DNA, the CDR3 is TGTGCCAGCATTCCACGGGGGACAAACACCATATATTTT. The chain employs TRBV7-8 and TRBJ1-3; D might be TRBD1 (5 bases). This CDR3 spans 13 amino acids. CDR1 and CDR2 (germline): SGHVS, FQNEAQ. The germline V and J ends were trimmed by 7 bases and 6 bases, with 13 bases remaining between them.

This chain connects TRBV7-2 to TRBJ2-7, with 11 bases that match TRBD2. Germline CDR1 reads SGHTA; CDR2 reads FQGNSA. J lost 5 bases, V lost 0 bases, and 6 bases had no gene match. The CDR3 is made up of 16 amino acids. CDR3 loop: CASSLAIAGGSNEQYF. CDR3 DNA sequence: TGTGCCAGCAGCTTAGCGATAGCGGGAGGGAGCAACGAGCAGTACTTC.

This clone was seen only a few times. The chain carries TRBV12-3 or TRBV12-4 and TRBJ2-5; no reliable D call. The CDR3 length is 13 residues. The ends were cut back, 3 bases at V and 4 bases at J, with 9 bases in the middle. The CDR3 DNA reads as TGTGCCAGCAGTTTCGGTGTTGTAGAGACCCAGTACTTC. This codes for CASSFGVVETQYF.

The rearrangement uses TRBV29-1 and TRBJ2-5; 7 bases line up with TRBD2. Per germline, CDR1 SQVTM and CDR2 ANQGSEA. Unmatched junction bases numbered 17, after V lost 4 bases and J lost 9 bases. There are 15 residues in the CDR3. As DNA, the CDR3 is TGCAGCGTTGCACAAGGTCTTCAGGGAGGGCGATCCCAGTACTTC. Protein sequence: CSVAQGLQGGRSQYF.

The chain uses TRBV19 and TRBJ2-4; D gene uncertain. V lost 2 bases and J lost 5, with 10 bases in between. The CDR3 sequence is 14 residues long. CDR1 is LNHDA, CDR2 SQIVND, per germline (reference sequence). DNA of the CDR3: TGTGCCAGTAGTATATTGATGCAGGAAAACATTCAGTACTTC. Translated: CASSILMQENIQYF.

V is TRBV9 and J is TRBJ2-7, with 10 positions matching TRBD1. Germline V gene lookup returns CDR1 SGDLS and CDR2 YYNGEE. CDR3 length equals 15 residues. J lost 5 bases, V lost 0 bases, and 5 bases had no gene match. The DNA of the CDR3 is TGTGCCAGCAGCGTAGGAGGGGACAGGGGTGACGAGCAGTACTTC. Residues: CASSVGGDRGDEQYF.

This clone was counted a single time. V gene TRBV5-1 combines with J gene TRBJ2-1; 9 bases match TRBD2. The V gene end was trimmed by 1 base and the J gene end by 6 bases; junction bases not matched to a gene: 14. The CDR3 extends over 18 amino acids. CDR1 and CDR2 from the germline V gene are SGHRS and YFSETQ. CDR3 protein: CASSLPVAGDFGSNEQFF. As DNA, the CDR3 is TGCGCCAGCAGCTTGCCGGTAGCGGGAGATTTCGGCTCCAATGAGCAGTTCTTC.

This chain uses TRBV27 with TRBJ2-1, with D possibly TRBD1 on 6 matching bases. Trimming left V 2 bases short and J 5 bases short, with 7 bases between. Per germline, CDR1 MNHEY and CDR2 SMNVEV (reference sequence). This CDR3 is 13 amino acids long. The CDR3 nucleotides are TGTGCCAGCAGTTTAACAGGGAACAATGAGCAGTTCTTC. It translates to CASSLTGNNEQFF.

To note about this clone: This sample includes further DNA sequences coding for the same CDR3. The chain joins TRBV18 to TRBJ2-2; D perhaps matches TRBD1 (5 bases). The length of the CDR3 is 16 residues. The germline V gene has CDR1 KGHSH and CDR2 LQKENI. Trimming cost V 3 bases and J 0 bases, with 11 bases left between them. The CDR3 loop is CASSPFRGANTGELFF. In nucleotides, the CDR3 is TGTGCCAGCTCACCTTTTAGGGGCGCGAACACCGGGGAGCTGTTTTTT.

This chain links TRBV6-5 with TRBJ2-3; D might be TRBD2 (5 bases). CDR1 and CDR2 from the germline V gene are MNHEY and SVGAGI. V lost 10 bases and J 1 base, leaving 15 bases between the germline ends. The CDR3 has 14 residues. This CDR3 is CATTEEGRTDTQYF. CDR3 DNA sequence: TGTGCCACGACCGAAGAGGGCCGCACAGATACGCAGTATTTT.

J is TRBJ2-1 and V is TRBV5-1; D ambiguous. CDR3 length equals 15 residues. V shed 0 bases and J shed 5 bases, with 12 bases lying between them. Germline CDR1 SGHRS, CDR2 YFSETQ. The CDR3 region is CASSLGTLNDNEQFF. The CDR3 DNA sequence: TGCGCCAGCAGCTTGGGAACTTTAAACGACAATGAGCAGTTCTTC.

J is TRBJ2-5 and V is TRBV27; a possible D gene is TRBD1 (5 bases). Germline V gene sequence: CDR1 MNHEY, CDR2 SMNVEV (reference sequence). The length of the CDR3 is 15 residues. V lost 2 bases, J lost 4 bases, and 14 bases lay in between. CDR3 region: CASSLTARARETQYF. The CDR3 nucleotides are TGTGCCAGCAGTTTAACGGCCAGGGCGCGAGAGACCCAGTACTTC.

The J gene is TRBJ2-5, the V gene TRBV5-6, with TRBD2 matching 11 bases. The germline V gene has CDR1 SGHDT and CDR2 YYEEEE. V lost 4 bases, J lost 1 base, and 6 bases stayed unmatched. This CDR3 contains 16 residues. The CDR3 nucleotides are TGTGCCAGCAGCGCAAATAGCGGGAGGGCCCAAGAGACCCAGTACTTC. Residues: CASSANSGRAQETQYF.

This rearrangement joins TRBV19 to TRBJ2-4; D gene unclear. Between the trimmed V and J ends, which lost 1 base and 5 bases, there was a span of 6 bases. The CDR3 is 13 residues long. Per the germline V gene, CDR1 is LNHDA and CDR2 is SQIVND (reference sequence). In DNA form, the CDR3 reads TGTGCCAGTAGTATAGGTCGCGAAAACATTCAGTACTTC. The encoded protein is CASSIGRENIQYF.

The rearrangement joins TRBV7-9 to TRBJ2-3, with D tentatively TRBD2 (5 bases). Trimming pared 4 bases from V and 7 bases from J, leaving 12 bases between. CDR3 length: 13 residues. From germline, CDR1 is SEHNR and CDR2 FQNEAQ (reference sequence). CDR3 nucleotides: TGTGCCAGCAGCTCAATCAGCGGAAATACGCAGTATTTT. Translated: CASSSISGNTQYF.

This clone was observed at least ten times. The V call is TRBV6-1, the J call TRBJ1-5, with TRBD1 as a possible D gene (6 bases). V dropped 3 bases and J dropped 0 bases, with 9 bases sitting between them. Germline values: CDR1 MNHNS, CDR2 SASEGT. This CDR3 has 15 residues. The CDR3 reads CASSEDSHSNQPQHF. The DNA for the CDR3 is TGTGCCAGCAGTGAGGACAGCCATAGCAATCAGCCCCAGCATTTT.

V is TRBV2 and J is TRBJ1-1; D not certain. In germline, CDR1 is SNHLY, CDR2 FYNNEI. CDR3 length: 14 amino acids. The V end lost 5 bases, the J end lost 1 base, and 11 bases lay between the germline ends. CDR3 sequence (DNA): TGTGCCAGCAGTTTGGTCTCTACGAACACTGAAGCTTTCTTT. Amino acid sequence: CASSLVSTNTEAFF. Filled out from reference TRBV2 and TRBJ1-1, the complete variable domain reads EPEVTQTPSHQVTQMGQEVILRCVPISNHLYFYWYRQILGQKVEFLVSFYNNEISEKSEIFDDQFSVERPDGSNFTLKIRSTKLEDSAMYFCASSLVSTNTEAFFGQGTRLTVV.

The V and J genes are TRBV27 and TRBJ1-6, with 9 bases that match TRBD1. Germline V gene data show CDR1 as MNHEY and CDR2 as SMNVEV (reference sequence). Trimming cost V 4 bases and J 13 bases; bases outside gene matches: 5. The CDR3 covers 13 residues. The CDR3 sequence is CASSSHRGLPLHF. CDR3 DNA: TGTGCCAGCAGTTCTCACAGGGGGCTGCCCCTCCACTTT.

The J gene is TRBJ2-7, the V gene TRBV7-3; maybe TRBD1 (6 bases). Germline CDR1 and CDR2: SGHTA and FQGTGA. This CDR3 region has 14 residues. V was cut by 2 bases and J by 6 bases, with 14 bases left in between. The DNA of the CDR3 is TGTGCCAGCAGCTTAGAGGGGGAGACGGCCGAGCAGTACTTC. This translates into CASSLEGETAEQYF.

V gene TRBV18 combines with J gene TRBJ1-1; D perhaps matches TRBD1 (5 bases). Trimming took off 4 bases at V and 4 bases at J, with 10 bases between the two ends. The CDR3 sequence is 13 residues long. Germline V gene sequence: CDR1 KGHSH, CDR2 LQKENI. CDR3 amino acids: CASSRDGGTEAFF. The CDR3 DNA follows: TGTGCCAGCTCACGGGACGGGGGCACTGAAGCTTTCTTT.

The chain employs TRBV7-2 and TRBJ2-7; 11 nucleotides align to TRBD2. There are 16 residues in the CDR3. Germline CDR1 reads SGHTA; CDR2 reads FQGNSA. Trimming cost V 1 base and J 3 bases; bases outside gene matches: 5. The CDR3 bases are TGTGCCAGCAGCTTAGGACGGCTAGCGGGGGGCTACGAGCAGTACTTC. It codes for CASSLGRLAGGYEQYF.

The chain has TRBV11-2 and TRBJ2-1; possible D gene TRBD2, 6 bases. Per germline, CDR1 SGHAT and CDR2 FQNNGV. The V end was cut by 0 bases, the J end by 2 bases, with 8 bases between. The CDR3 contains 15 residues. CDR3 loop: CASSLDPGAYNEQFF. CDR3 coding DNA: TGTGCCAGCAGCTTAGATCCGGGGGCCTACAATGAGCAGTTCTTC.

V and J are TRBV15 and TRBJ1-5; 8 positions match TRBD1. CDR1 is LNHNV, CDR2 YYDKDF, per germline (reference sequence). The J segment lost 2 bases and the V segment lost 11 bases, leaving 8 bases of the junction unmatched. The CDR3 spans 14 residues. The CDR3 is CALGMDRGNQPQHF. The CDR3, as DNA: TGTGCCCTGGGGATGGACAGGGGCAATCAGCCCCAGCATTTT.